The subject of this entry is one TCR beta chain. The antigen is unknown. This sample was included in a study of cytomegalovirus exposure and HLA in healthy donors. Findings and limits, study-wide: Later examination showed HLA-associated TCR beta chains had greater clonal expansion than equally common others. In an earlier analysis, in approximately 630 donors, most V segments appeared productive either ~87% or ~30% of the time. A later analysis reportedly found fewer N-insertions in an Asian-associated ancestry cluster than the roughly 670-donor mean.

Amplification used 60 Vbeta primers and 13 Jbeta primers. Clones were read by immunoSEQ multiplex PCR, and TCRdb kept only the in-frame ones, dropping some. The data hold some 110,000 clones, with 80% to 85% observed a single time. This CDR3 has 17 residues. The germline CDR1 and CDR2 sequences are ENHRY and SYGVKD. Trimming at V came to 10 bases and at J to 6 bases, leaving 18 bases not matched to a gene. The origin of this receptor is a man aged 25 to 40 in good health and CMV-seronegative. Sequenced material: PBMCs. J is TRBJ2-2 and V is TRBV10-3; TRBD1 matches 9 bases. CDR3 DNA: TGTGCCACCGCCCTGATGGAGGGACAGGGTTACTCCGGGGAGCTGTTTTTT. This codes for CATALMEGQGYSGELFF.